Listed below are T cell receptor beta chains from one sample, sequenced in a study of T cell changes during pregnancy in multiple sclerosis. Here immunoSEQ multiplex PCR was the method, and the copy in TCRdb shows in-frame clones only, minus some. The data contain tens of thousands of clones, about 95% of them singletons. The material was peripheral blood, obtained in the second trimester of pregnancy. The receptors were sampled from a female donor with multiple sclerosis, enrolled in a pregnancy study. Each CDR3 is given with its conserved first and last residue. A D gene is named only where the DNA matches it firmly. Clone size appears in some rows only: once, few, many, or a class for an expanded clone.

abundance: once; d_gene: TRBD1; j_gene: TRBJ2-1; v_gene: TRBV19; CDR3aa: CASSIDRGQGAKYNEQFF; CDR3nt: TGTGCCAGTAGTATAGATCGGGGACAGGGGGCAAAATACAATGAGCAGTTCTTC
abundance: .; d_gene: TRBD1; j_gene: TRBJ2-3; v_gene: TRBV6-1; CDR3aa: CATTDRTDTQYF; CDR3nt: TGTGCCACCACGGACAGGACAGATACGCAGTATTTT
abundance: once; d_gene: TRBD2; j_gene: TRBJ2-1; v_gene: TRBV7-2; CDR3aa: CASSLEGGRGGEQFF; CDR3nt: TGTGCCAGCAGCTTAGAGGGCGGGAGGGGCGGTGAGCAGTTCTTC
abundance: .; d_gene: .; j_gene: TRBJ2-6; v_gene: TRBV7-2; CDR3aa: CASSSGTFNVLTF; CDR3nt: TGTGCCAGCAGCTCCGGGACTTTCAACGTCCTGACTTTC
abundance: .; d_gene: .; j_gene: TRBJ2-1; v_gene: TRBV6-6; CDR3aa: CASSPDFLRGEQFF; CDR3nt: TGTGCCAGCAGTCCCGACTTCTTAAGGGGTGAGCAGTTCTTC
abundance: .; d_gene: .; j_gene: TRBJ1-1; v_gene: TRBV5-1; CDR3aa: CASSLATGEAFF; CDR3nt: TGCGCCAGCAGCTTGGCAACCGGTGAAGCTTTCTTT
abundance: once; d_gene: .; j_gene: TRBJ2-1; v_gene: TRBV7-8; CDR3aa: CASSGTGILYNEQFF; CDR3nt: TGTGCCAGCAGCGGCACAGGGATACTATACAATGAGCAGTTCTTC
abundance: .; d_gene: .; j_gene: TRBJ1-5; v_gene: TRBV19; CDR3aa: CASSVQGQPQHF; CDR3nt: TGTGCCAGTAGTGTCCAGGGTCAGCCCCAGCATTTT
abundance: few; d_gene: .; j_gene: TRBJ1-1; v_gene: TRBV5-1; CDR3aa: CASSLGWGGNTEAFF; CDR3nt: TGCGCCAGCAGCCTCGGGTGGGGGGGTAACACTGAAGCTTTCTTT
abundance: .; d_gene: .; j_gene: TRBJ2-7; v_gene: TRBV7-9; CDR3aa: CASSLGGRGKEQYF; CDR3nt: TGTGCCAGCAGCTTAGGCGGCAGGGGTAAGGAGCAGTACTTC
abundance: .; d_gene: TRBD1; j_gene: TRBJ1-3; v_gene: TRBV7-9; CDR3aa: CASSFQGARGNTIYF; CDR3nt: TGTGCCAGCAGCTTTCAGGGGGCGCGCGGAAACACCATATATTTT
abundance: .; d_gene: TRBD1; j_gene: TRBJ1-2; v_gene: TRBV28; CDR3aa: CASGIDRGYGYTF; CDR3nt: TGTGCCAGCGGGATCGACAGGGGCTATGGCTACACCTTC
abundance: .; d_gene: TRBD1; j_gene: TRBJ1-2; v_gene: TRBV7-9; CDR3aa: CASSPGTGVYGYTF; CDR3nt: TGTGCCAGCAGCCCCGGGACAGGGGTCTATGGCTACACCTTC
abundance: .; d_gene: TRBD2; j_gene: TRBJ2-5; v_gene: TRBV9; CDR3aa: CASSVDGTSRETQYF; CDR3nt: TGTGCCAGCAGCGTGGATGGGACTAGCAGAGAGACCCAGTACTTC
abundance: .; d_gene: .; j_gene: TRBJ2-5; v_gene: TRBV5-1; CDR3aa: CASSYRDWQKETQYF; CDR3nt: TGCGCCAGCAGCTACCGGGACTGGCAAAAAGAGACCCAGTACTTC
abundance: .; d_gene: TRBD1; j_gene: TRBJ2-7; v_gene: TRBV27; CDR3aa: CASSLSYRGDGEQYF; CDR3nt: TGTGCCAGCAGTTTAAGCTACAGGGGTGACGGCGAGCAGTACTTC
abundance: .; d_gene: TRBD1; j_gene: TRBJ1-5; v_gene: TRBV6-1; CDR3aa: CASSDGQGYNQPQHF; CDR3nt: TGTGCCAGCAGTGATGGACAGGGTTACAATCAGCCCCAGCATTTT
abundance: .; d_gene: .; j_gene: TRBJ1-4; v_gene: TRBV7-8; CDR3aa: CASSLRRRGGAQTNEKLFF; CDR3nt: TGTGCCAGCAGCTTGCGAAGACGAGGGGGGGCGCAAACTAATGAAAAACTGTTTTTT
abundance: .; d_gene: .; j_gene: TRBJ2-3; v_gene: TRBV7-7; CDR3aa: CASSLSPGADTQYF; CDR3nt: TGTGCCAGCAGCTTATCCCCAGGCGCAGATACGCAGTATTTT
abundance: .; d_gene: .; j_gene: TRBJ1-5; v_gene: TRBV5-1; CDR3aa: CASSLGGESGNQPQHF; CDR3nt: TGCGCCAGCAGCTTGGGCGGGGAGAGTGGCAATCAGCCCCAGCATTTT
abundance: .; d_gene: .; j_gene: TRBJ1-1; v_gene: TRBV9; CDR3aa: CASSVDVWTVEAFF; CDR3nt: TGTGCCAGCAGCGTAGATGTTTGGACAGTAGAAGCTTTCTTT
abundance: few; d_gene: TRBD2; j_gene: TRBJ2-3; v_gene: TRBV4-1; CDR3aa: CASSLPTSGSIYF; CDR3nt: TGCGCCAGCAGCCTGCCGACTAGCGGGAGTATATATTTT
abundance: .; d_gene: TRBD2; j_gene: TRBJ2-1; v_gene: TRBV6-5; CDR3aa: CASSSPSGSYNEQFF; CDR3nt: TGTGCCAGCAGTTCCCCTAGCGGCTCCTACAATGAGCAGTTCTTC
abundance: .; d_gene: .; j_gene: TRBJ2-5; v_gene: TRBV18; CDR3aa: CASRDSKETQYF; CDR3nt: TGTGCCAGCAGAGATAGCAAAGAGACCCAGTACTTC
abundance: .; d_gene: TRBD2; j_gene: TRBJ2-3; v_gene: TRBV7-3; CDR3aa: CASSLYSGGTDTQYF; CDR3nt: TGTGCCAGCAGCTTATACAGCGGGGGCACAGATACGCAGTATTTT
abundance: .; d_gene: TRBD1; j_gene: TRBJ2-1; v_gene: TRBV5-1; CDR3aa: CASGLGQGPIDEQFF; CDR3nt: TGCGCCAGCGGTTTGGGACAGGGACCGATCGATGAGCAGTTCTTC
abundance: .; d_gene: TRBD2; j_gene: TRBJ2-6; v_gene: TRBV7-6; CDR3aa: CASSPRVSGGSGANVLTF; CDR3nt: TGTGCCAGCAGCCCCCGGGTTTCGGGGGGCTCTGGGGCCAACGTCCTGACTTTC
abundance: .; d_gene: .; j_gene: TRBJ2-7; v_gene: TRBV4-3; CDR3aa: CASSLEQGYEQYF; CDR3nt: TGCGCCAGCAGCCTCGAGCAGGGCTACGAGCAGTACTTC
abundance: .; d_gene: TRBD1; j_gene: TRBJ1-4; v_gene: TRBV9; CDR3aa: CASSAQGAPGEKLFF; CDR3nt: TGTGCCAGCAGCGCCCAGGGGGCGCCTGGTGAAAAACTGTTTTTT
abundance: .; d_gene: .; j_gene: TRBJ1-1; v_gene: TRBV2; CDR3aa: CASSPDTNTEAFF; CDR3nt: TGTGCCAGCAGTCCGGACACGAACACTGAAGCTTTCTTT
abundance: .; d_gene: TRBD1; j_gene: TRBJ1-2; v_gene: TRBV27; CDR3aa: CASSLRTGAWYGYTF; CDR3nt: TGTGCCAGTTCCTTACGGACAGGGGCCTGGTATGGCTACACCTTC
abundance: .; d_gene: TRBD2; j_gene: TRBJ2-5; v_gene: TRBV5-4; CDR3aa: CASSLRVAGSSETQYF; CDR3nt: TGTGCCAGCAGCTTGCGAGTAGCGGGATCTTCAGAGACCCAGTACTTC
abundance: .; d_gene: TRBD1; j_gene: TRBJ2-7; v_gene: TRBV7-9; CDR3aa: CASSSHSDRDGYEQYF; CDR3nt: TGTGCCAGCAGCTCGCACAGTGACAGGGATGGTTACGAGCAGTACTTC
abundance: .; d_gene: .; j_gene: TRBJ1-1; v_gene: TRBV7-3; CDR3aa: CASSLDSGSEAFF; CDR3nt: TGTGCCAGCAGCCTAGATTCAGGGTCTGAAGCTTTCTTT
abundance: .; d_gene: .; j_gene: TRBJ2-7; v_gene: TRBV27; CDR3aa: CASSFRPPGRGANYEQYF; CDR3nt: TGTGCCAGCAGTTTTCGCCCCCCGGGCCGCGGGGCCAACTACGAGCAGTACTTC
abundance: .; d_gene: .; j_gene: TRBJ2-3; v_gene: TRBV6-5; CDR3aa: CAGSYGVAATDTQYF; CDR3nt: TGTGCCGGCAGTTACGGGGTAGCGGCCACAGATACGCAGTATTTT
abundance: .; d_gene: .; j_gene: TRBJ1-4; v_gene: TRBV9; CDR3aa: CASSVTPGDIEKLFF; CDR3nt: TGTGCCAGCAGCGTCACTCCAGGGGACATTGAAAAACTGTTTTTT
abundance: .; d_gene: TRBD2; j_gene: TRBJ2-2; v_gene: TRBV7-6; CDR3aa: CASTNRASGGLGAGELFF; CDR3nt: TGTGCCAGCACCAACCGGGCTAGCGGGGGCTTAGGAGCCGGGGAGCTGTTTTTT
abundance: .; d_gene: .; j_gene: TRBJ1-2; v_gene: TRBV9; CDR3aa: CASSAGGADYGYTF; CDR3nt: TGTGCCAGCAGCGCCGGGGGGGCTGACTATGGCTACACCTTC
abundance: .; d_gene: .; j_gene: TRBJ2-3; v_gene: TRBV7-9; CDR3aa: CASSPPPAPSDTQYF; CDR3nt: TGTGCCAGCAGCCCCCCACCCGCGCCCTCAGATACGCAGTATTTT
abundance: .; d_gene: .; j_gene: TRBJ2-2; v_gene: TRBV6-1; CDR3aa: CASSYRGTGELFF; CDR3nt: TGTGCCAGCAGTTATCGGGGCACCGGGGAGCTGTTTTTT
abundance: .; d_gene: .; j_gene: TRBJ2-3; v_gene: TRBV11-2; CDR3aa: CASSGLDRTNTDTQYF; CDR3nt: TGTGCCAGCAGCGGATTGGACAGAACTAACACAGATACGCAGTATTTT
abundance: once; d_gene: .; j_gene: TRBJ2-1; v_gene: TRBV6-6; CDR3aa: CASSYSFGGGNEQFF; CDR3nt: TGTGCCAGCAGTTACTCGTTCGGGGGAGGCAATGAGCAGTTCTTC
abundance: once; d_gene: TRBD2; j_gene: TRBJ2-4; v_gene: TRBV28; CDR3aa: CASSLSRGLAGGPNIQYF; CDR3nt: TGTGCCAGCAGTCTCTCGCGCGGTCTAGCGGGAGGGCCAAACATTCAGTACTTC
abundance: .; d_gene: TRBD1; j_gene: TRBJ1-2; v_gene: TRBV4-3; CDR3aa: CASSRRTGNGYTF; CDR3nt: TGCGCCAGCAGCCGCAGGACAGGGAACGGCTACACCTTC
abundance: .; d_gene: .; j_gene: TRBJ2-5; v_gene: TRBV7-2; CDR3aa: CASNYWGSKETQYF; CDR3nt: TGTGCCAGCAACTACTGGGGCTCTAAAGAGACCCAGTACTTC
abundance: .; d_gene: .; j_gene: TRBJ1-5; v_gene: TRBV15; CDR3aa: CANRWGPQPQHF; CDR3nt: TGTGCCAACCGGTGGGGGCCCCAGCCCCAGCATTTT
abundance: .; d_gene: .; j_gene: TRBJ1-1; v_gene: TRBV14; CDR3aa: CASSQDQGIEAFF; CDR3nt: TGTGCCAGCAGCCAAGATCAGGGGATTGAAGCTTTCTTT
abundance: .; d_gene: TRBD1; j_gene: TRBJ2-7; v_gene: TRBV5-1; CDR3aa: CASSLAGDRVDEQYF; CDR3nt: TGCGCCAGCAGCTTGGCCGGGGACAGGGTTGACGAGCAGTACTTC
abundance: .; d_gene: TRBD1; j_gene: TRBJ2-5; v_gene: TRBV28; CDR3aa: CASSLGQGVPETQYF; CDR3nt: TGTGCCAGCAGTTTAGGGCAGGGGGTTCCAGAGACCCAGTACTTC
abundance: .; d_gene: .; j_gene: TRBJ2-7; v_gene: TRBV29-1; CDR3aa: CSVQGDINEQYF; CDR3nt: TGCAGCGTCCAAGGGGACATTAACGAGCAGTACTTC
abundance: once; d_gene: .; j_gene: TRBJ1-1; v_gene: TRBV5-1; CDR3aa: CASSLTGPTEAFF; CDR3nt: TGCGCCAGCAGCTTGACGGGTCCCACTGAAGCTTTCTTT
abundance: .; d_gene: TRBD2; j_gene: TRBJ2-1; v_gene: TRBV19; CDR3aa: CASSILAGLDLNEQFF; CDR3nt: TGTGCCAGTAGTATTCTAGCGGGGTTGGACCTCAATGAGCAGTTCTTC
abundance: .; d_gene: .; j_gene: TRBJ1-2; v_gene: TRBV19; CDR3aa: CATQGLDYGYTF; CDR3nt: TGTGCCACCCAGGGGTTGGACTATGGCTACACCTTC
abundance: .; d_gene: .; j_gene: TRBJ2-2; v_gene: TRBV30; CDR3aa: CAWNGVTTGELFF; CDR3nt: TGTGCCTGGAACGGGGTTACCACCGGGGAGCTGTTTTTT
abundance: .; d_gene: .; j_gene: TRBJ1-1; v_gene: TRBV4-2; CDR3aa: CASSQDGQGTEAFF; CDR3nt: TGTGCCAGCAGCCAAGATGGGCAGGGGACTGAAGCTTTCTTT
abundance: .; d_gene: TRBD2; j_gene: TRBJ2-1; v_gene: TRBV4-2; CDR3aa: CASSQVASGGGSYNEQFF; CDR3nt: TGTGCCAGCAGCCAAGTTGCTAGCGGGGGGGGCTCCTACAATGAGCAGTTCTTC
abundance: .; d_gene: .; j_gene: TRBJ1-2; v_gene: TRBV6-5; CDR3aa: CASRLPGGNYGYTF; CDR3nt: TGTGCCAGCAGGCTCCCGGGGGGTAACTATGGCTACACCTTC